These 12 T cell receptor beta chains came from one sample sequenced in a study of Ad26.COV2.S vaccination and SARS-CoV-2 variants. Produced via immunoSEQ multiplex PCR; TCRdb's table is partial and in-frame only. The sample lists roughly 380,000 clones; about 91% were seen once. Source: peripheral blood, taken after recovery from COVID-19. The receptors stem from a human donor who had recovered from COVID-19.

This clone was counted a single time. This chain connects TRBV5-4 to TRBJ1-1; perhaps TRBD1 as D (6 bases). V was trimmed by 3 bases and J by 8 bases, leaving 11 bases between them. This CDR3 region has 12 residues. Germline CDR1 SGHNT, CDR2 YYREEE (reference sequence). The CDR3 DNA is TGTGCCAGCAGCTCCAGGGGTGAAGAAGCTTTCTTT. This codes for CASSSRGEEAFF.

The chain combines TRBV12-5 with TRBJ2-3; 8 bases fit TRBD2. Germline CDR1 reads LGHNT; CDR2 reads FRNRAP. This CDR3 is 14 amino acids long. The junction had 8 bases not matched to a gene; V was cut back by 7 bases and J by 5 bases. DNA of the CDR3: TGTGCTAGTGTATTAGCGGGGCCTCAAGATACGCAGTATTTT. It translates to CASVLAGPQDTQYF.

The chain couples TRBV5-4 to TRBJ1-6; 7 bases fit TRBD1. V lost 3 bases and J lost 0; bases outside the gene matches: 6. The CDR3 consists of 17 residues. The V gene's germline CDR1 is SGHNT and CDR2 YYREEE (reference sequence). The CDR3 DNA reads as TGTGCCAGCAGCTCGAACAGGGGAGGCTCCTATAATTCACCCCTCCACTTT. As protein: CASSSNRGGSYNSPLHF.

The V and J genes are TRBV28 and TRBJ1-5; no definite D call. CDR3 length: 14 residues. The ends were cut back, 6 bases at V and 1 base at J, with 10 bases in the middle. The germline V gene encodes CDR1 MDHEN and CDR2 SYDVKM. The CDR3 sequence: CASRAVPSNQPQHF. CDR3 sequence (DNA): TGTGCCAGCAGGGCGGTCCCGAGCAATCAGCCCCAGCATTTT.

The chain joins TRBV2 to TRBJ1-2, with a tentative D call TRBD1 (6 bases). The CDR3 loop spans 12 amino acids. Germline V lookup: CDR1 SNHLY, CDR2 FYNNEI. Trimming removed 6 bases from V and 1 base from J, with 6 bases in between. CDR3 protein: CASRQGNYGYTF. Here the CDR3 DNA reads TGTGCCAGCAGACAGGGTAACTATGGCTACACCTTC.

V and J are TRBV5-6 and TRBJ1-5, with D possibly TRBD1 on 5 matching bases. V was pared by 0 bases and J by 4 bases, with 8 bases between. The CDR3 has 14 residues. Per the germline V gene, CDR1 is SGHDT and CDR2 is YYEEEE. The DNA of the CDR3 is TGTGCCAGCAGCTTGGGAGCAGGGAATCAGCCCCAGCATTTT. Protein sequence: CASSLGAGNQPQHF.

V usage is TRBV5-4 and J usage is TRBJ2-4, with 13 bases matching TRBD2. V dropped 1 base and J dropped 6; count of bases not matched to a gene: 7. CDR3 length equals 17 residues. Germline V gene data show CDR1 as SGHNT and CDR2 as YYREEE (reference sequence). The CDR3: CASSLMTSGGLGNIQYF. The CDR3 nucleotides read TGTGCCAGCAGCTTGATGACTAGCGGGGGGCTCGGAAACATTCAGTACTTC.

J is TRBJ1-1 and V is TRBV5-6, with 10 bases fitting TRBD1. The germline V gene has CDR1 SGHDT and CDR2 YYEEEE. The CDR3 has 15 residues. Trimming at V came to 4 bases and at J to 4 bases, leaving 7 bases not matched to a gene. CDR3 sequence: CASSDRGRGGTEAFF. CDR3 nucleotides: TGTGCCAGCAGCGACAGGGGGCGCGGGGGCACTGAAGCTTTCTTT.

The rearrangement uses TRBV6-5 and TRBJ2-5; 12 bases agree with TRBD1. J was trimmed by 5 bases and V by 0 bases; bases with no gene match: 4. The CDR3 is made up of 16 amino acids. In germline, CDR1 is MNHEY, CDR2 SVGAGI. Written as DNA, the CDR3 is TGTGCCAGCAGTTACTCTTGGGACAGGGGGCCTGAGACCCAGTACTTC. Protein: CASSYSWDRGPETQYF.

DNA for the CDR3: TGTGCCACCAGTGATAATTACCGACAGTATATGGGCTACACCTTC. Amino acid sequence: CATSDNYRQYMGYTF. The V call is TRBV24-1, the J call TRBJ1-2; D perhaps matches TRBD1 (5 bases). The length of the CDR3 is 15 residues. The germline V and J ends were trimmed by 3 bases and 8 bases, with 18 bases remaining between them. Germline CDR1 reads KGHDR; CDR2 reads SFDVKD.

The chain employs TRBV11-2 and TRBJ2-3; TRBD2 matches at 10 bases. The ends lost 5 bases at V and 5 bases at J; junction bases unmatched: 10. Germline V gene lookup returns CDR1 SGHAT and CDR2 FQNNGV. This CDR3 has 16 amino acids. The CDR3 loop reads CASSQGVAGGVDTQYF. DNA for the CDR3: TGTGCCAGCAGCCAGGGGGTAGCGGGGGGTGTAGATACGCAGTATTTT.

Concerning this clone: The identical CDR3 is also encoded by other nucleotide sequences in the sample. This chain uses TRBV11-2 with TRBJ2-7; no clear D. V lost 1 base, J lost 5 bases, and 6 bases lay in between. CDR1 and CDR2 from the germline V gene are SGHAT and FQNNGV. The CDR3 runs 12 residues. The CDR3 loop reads CASSLGGNEQYF. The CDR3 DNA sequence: TGTGCCAGCAGCTTAGGTGGAAACGAGCAGTACTTC.